The source of this T cell receptor (beta chain) is a study of T cell responses to AZD1222 COVID-19 vaccine. This clone was seen a single time. The antigen is undetermined. Repertoires were generated with immunoSEQ multiplex PCR, while TCRdb's copy carries only in-frame clones and drops some. The top ten clones hold around 1.3% of a sample with about 160,000 clones, around 94% of them seen once. Study-wide results and limits: Repertoires were sampled only after the peak T cell response. At baseline, seropositivity was found in only a handful of AZD1222 recipients. After two AZD1222 doses, spike-specific TCR breadth and depth rose versus day 0. Clonal diversity was possibly underestimated; the donors were predominantly white British and more often female.

This TCR came from an adult in good health. The specimen comprised peripheral blood, sampled on day 0 of AZD1222 vaccination.

The chain's CDR3 is CASSDGGGLKNIQYF. Written as DNA, the CDR3 is TGTGCCAGCAGCGACGGAGGGGGCCTGAAAAACATTCAGTACTTC. The chain couples TRBV2 to TRBJ2-4, with a possible D match to TRBD1 (7 bases). Trimming took 6 bases from V and 4 from J, leaving 16 bases between them. The CDR3 totals 15 residues. Germline V gives CDR1 SNHLY, CDR2 FYNNEI.